Below are 20 T cell receptor beta chains sequenced from a single sample in a study of regulatory T cells in long-lasting Graves disease. Sequencing libraries for TCR beta were prepared with iRepertoire HTBI primers and Arm-PCR of CDR3 regions. TCRdb processed the multiplex PCR reads anew with MiXCR; each CDR3 protein has one entry. The data show some 490,000 distinct CDR3 sequences, around 12% seen once. The time point here: newly diagnosed GD, antithyroid drugs for less than 3 months. PBMC-extracted RNA yielded the TCR library. The sample also formed part of further work on T cells in Graves' hyperthyroidism and ophthalmopathy.

The specimen was peripheral blood mononuclear cells (PBMCs), collected at new diagnosis, from a patient treated with antithyroid drugs. The source is a woman in her thirties with Graves disease.

The chain employs TRBV19 and TRBJ2-7; 11 nucleotides line up with TRBD2. CDR1 and CDR2 (germline): LNHDA, SQIVND (reference sequence). The length of the CDR3 is 15 residues. The V and J ends lost 6 bases and 3 bases, in that order; junction bases with no gene match: 7. The CDR3 DNA is TGTGCCAGTAGCCCGTATACTAGCGGGAGCTACGAGCAGTACTTC. Protein: CASSPYTSGSYEQYF.

The chain recombines TRBV6-1 with TRBJ1-5, with 9 bases matching TRBD1. Germline lookup yields CDR1 MNHNS and CDR2 SASEGT. J was trimmed by 3 bases and V by 6 bases; bases with no gene match: 18. The CDR3 covers 19 residues. The CDR3 is CASRKPGQGDRNSNQPQHF. The DNA of the CDR3 is TGTGCCAGCAGGAAACCGGGACAGGGAGACAGAAACTCCAATCAGCCCCAGCATTTT.

This clonotype appeared many times. The V and J genes are TRBV7-9 and TRBJ2-2; D call uncertain. The CDR3 covers 12 residues. The V gene lost 7 bases and the J gene lost 3 bases, with 6 bases spanning the gap. Germline lookup yields CDR1 SEHNR and CDR2 FQNEAQ (reference sequence). CDR3 residues: CASNIHTGELFF. CDR3 sequence (DNA): TGTGCCAGCAACATTCACACCGGGGAGCTGTTTTTT.

In its sample, this clonotype was seen many times. The CDR3 region has the DNA TGTGCCACCTCCGGGACTAGCGGAACAGTGACCGGGGAGCTGTTTTTT. It yields the protein CATSGTSGTVTGELFF. The chain carries TRBV15 and TRBJ2-2, with 11 bases fitting TRBD2. The V and J ends lost 8 bases and 5 bases, in that order; junction bases with no gene match: 10. Germline V lookup: CDR1 LNHNV, CDR2 YYDKDF (reference sequence). This CDR3 has 16 amino acids.

This clonotype was seen only a few times. The rearrangement links TRBV6-5 to TRBJ2-1, with 12 bases that match TRBD2. V lost 2 bases and J lost 6; bases outside the gene matches: 2. Germline CDR1 and CDR2: MNHEY and SVGAGI. The CDR3 is 15 amino acids. As DNA, the CDR3 is TGTGCCAGCAGTTACGAACTAGCGGGGGGCAATGAGCAGTTCTTC. Translated: CASSYELAGGNEQFF.

In this sample, this clonotype turned up once. The V call is TRBV19, the J call TRBJ2-4; perhaps TRBD2 as D (5 bases). V was trimmed by 3 bases and J by 3 bases, leaving 9 bases between them. The CDR3 extends over 14 amino acids. Germline V gene lookup returns CDR1 LNHDA and CDR2 SQIVND (reference sequence). The chain's CDR3 is CASSIWGDKNIQYF. The CDR3 DNA reads as TGTGCCAGTAGTATTTGGGGAGACAAAAACATTCAGTACTTC.

This clonotype has a handful of counts. This chain links TRBV5-6 with TRBJ2-7; 7 positions match TRBD2. V lost 2 bases to trimming and J lost 0 bases; unmatched junction nucleotides: 5. This CDR3 comprises 15 residues. In germline, CDR1 is SGHDT, CDR2 YYEEEE. The CDR3 is CASSFGTTYSYEQYF. CDR3 DNA: TGTGCCAGCAGCTTCGGGACTACGTACTCCTACGAGCAGTACTTC.

This clonotype was detected ten times or more. The J gene is TRBJ2-4, the V gene TRBV18; the D gene is possibly TRBD2 (5 bases). Trimming took off 0 bases at V and 12 bases at J, with 9 bases between the two ends. Germline-derived CDR1 and CDR2 are KGHSH and LQKENI. CDR3 size: 12 residues. CDR3 sequence reads: CASSPPDSTQYF. DNA of the CDR3: TGTGCCAGCTCACCACCGGACTCCACTCAGTACTTC.

The chain carries TRBV19 and TRBJ2-5; D not resolved. V lost 1 base, J lost 1 base, and 10 bases lay in between. The germline gives CDR1 LNHDA, CDR2 SQIVND (reference sequence). There are 15 residues in the CDR3. CDR3 protein: CASSIGGRFQETQYF. The CDR3 bases are TGTGCCAGTAGTATAGGGGGTCGGTTCCAAGAGACCCAGTACTTC.

As to this clonotype: One base away lies a much larger clone, so this may be a sequencing read error. The genes are TRBV28 and TRBJ2-7, with D uncertain. V lost 5 bases and J 2 bases, leaving 19 bases between the germline ends. The CDR3 spans 16 residues. Germline assignment: CDR1 MDHEN and CDR2 SYDVKM. The CDR3 DNA is TGTGCCAGCAGTACCTACCCTGGGCCGAGAGCCTACGAGCAGTACTTC. This sequence encodes CASSTYPGPRAYEQYF.

This clonotype was picked up many times. V and J are TRBV5-8 and TRBJ2-2, with 9 nucleotides matching TRBD1. The V segment lost 1 base and the J segment 2 bases; nucleotides outside the gene matches: 6. Germline V gene data show CDR1 as SGHTS and CDR2 as YDEGEE. This CDR3 has 17 amino acids. The CDR3, as DNA: TGTGCCAGCAGCTTGCGGGCGGGACAGGGTAACACCGGGGAGCTGTTTTTT. As protein: CASSLRAGQGNTGELFF.

This clonotype was detected many times. The CDR3 region is CASRGLAGGADTQYF. In DNA form, the CDR3 reads TGTGCCAGCAGAGGACTAGCGGGAGGCGCAGATACGCAGTATTTT. The chain combines TRBV28 with TRBJ2-3; 14 positions match TRBD2. In germline, CDR1 is MDHEN, CDR2 SYDVKM. The CDR3 is 15 amino acids. The J segment lost 4 bases and the V segment lost 6 bases, leaving 3 bases of the junction unmatched.

This clonotype has ten or more counts. V is TRBV6-1 and J is TRBJ1-5; D remains unclear. V shed 6 bases and J shed 6 bases, with 15 bases lying between them. The germline CDR1 and CDR2 sequences are MNHNS and SASEGT. The CDR3 sequence is 14 residues long. CDR3 protein: CASRVPGIGQPQHF. The CDR3 DNA sequence: TGTGCCAGCAGGGTCCCGGGGATCGGTCAGCCCCAGCATTTT.

The chain combines TRBV29-1 with TRBJ1-2; D possibly corresponds to TRBD1 (6 bases). CDR1 is SQVTM and CDR2 is ANQGSEA in the germline V gene. The CDR3 covers 15 residues. V gave up 2 bases and J gave up 2 bases, with 15 bases separating them. CDR3 bases: TGCAGCGTTGAATATTTTCGACAGGAGAACTATGGCTACACCTTC. Translated: CSVEYFRQENYGYTF.

This clonotype was seen ten or more times. The genes are TRBV24-1 and TRBJ1-4; 9 nucleotides agree with TRBD1. This CDR3 has 15 residues. V trimming: 3 bases; J trimming: 8 bases; junction bases outside the gene matches: 6. The V gene's germline CDR1 is KGHDR and CDR2 SFDVKD. The CDR3 loop is CATSDGQGLQEKLFF. In DNA, the CDR3 is TGTGCCACCAGTGATGGACAGGGGTTACAAGAAAAACTGTTTTTT.

This clonotype was counted many times. This chain joins TRBV12-3 or TRBV12-4 and TRBJ2-3; TRBD2 agrees at 7 bases. The CDR3 totals 16 residues. With 4 bases clipped from V and 5 bases from J, the junction kept 12 bases outside the gene matches. In nucleotides, the CDR3 is TGTGCCAGCAGTTCCCCTTGGGGCGGGAGCCAAGATACGCAGTATTTT. Translation: CASSSPWGGSQDTQYF.

This clonotype was counted many times. The chain combines TRBV20-1 with TRBJ1-1; the D is unclear. CDR3 length: 12 residues. Trimming cost V 3 bases and J 1 base, with 6 bases left between them. In germline, CDR1 is DFQATT, CDR2 SNEGSKA (reference sequence). CDR3 sequence: CSASAGNTEAFF. For the CDR3, the DNA is TGCAGTGCTAGTGCAGGGAACACTGAAGCTTTCTTT.

This clonotype appeared a few times. The rearrangement links TRBV12-5 to TRBJ1-2, with D unresolved. The CDR3 is made up of 12 amino acids. V was clipped by 2 bases and J by 8 bases, with 9 bases between them. Germline V CDR1 and CDR2: LGHNT, FRNRAP. The CDR3 is CASGLPQRGYTF. The CDR3 nucleotides are TGTGCTAGTGGTTTGCCCCAAAGGGGCTACACCTTC.

There are a few counts of this clonotype. This chain uses TRBV28 with TRBJ1-3; D remains unclear. V lost 5 bases, J lost 8 bases, and 13 bases lay in between. Germline CDR1 is MDHEN and CDR2 is SYDVKM. CDR3 length: 13 residues. CDR3 coding DNA: TGTGCCAGCAGTCCATGGGAAGACTACACCATATATTTT. It codes for CASSPWEDYTIYF.

This clonotype was observed many times. The rearrangement links TRBV2 to TRBJ2-6, with D possibly called TRBD1 or TRBD2 (5 bases each). The germline CDR1 and CDR2 sequences are SNHLY and FYNNEI. Trimming cost V 8 bases and J 4 bases, with 18 bases left between them. This CDR3 has 16 amino acids. CDR3 residues: CASGSQGPSGANVLTF. CDR3 nucleotides: TGTGCCAGCGGGAGTCAGGGTCCGTCCGGGGCCAACGTCCTGACTTTC.